Shown below are 26 T cell receptor beta chains from a single sample sequenced in a study of blood T cell repertoires in COVID-19. Only in-frame clones appear in the TCRdb table, and some are missing; sequencing was by immunoSEQ multiplex PCR. The sample has around 280,000 clones, around 90% seen once; the top ten hold around 1.4%. The specimen was peripheral blood. The receptors stem from a man aged 65 to 85 with acute or convalescent COVID-19.

The V gene is TRBV4-3, the J gene TRBJ2-2; perhaps TRBD1 as D (6 bases). Looked up from germline, CDR1 is LGHNA and CDR2 is YSLEER. The CDR3 runs to 15 residues. V was pared by 5 bases and J by 8 bases, with 18 bases between. The CDR3 nucleotides read TGCGCCAGCAGCGCACGAACAGGGTTATCAGGGGAGCTGTTTTTT. Its protein product is CASSARTGLSGELFF.

V and J are TRBV4-3 and TRBJ1-1; TRBD1 matches at 8 bases. The CDR3 covers 16 residues. Germline V lookup: CDR1 LGHNA, CDR2 YSLEER. The J segment lost 3 bases and the V segment lost 0 bases, leaving 6 bases of the junction unmatched. This CDR3 is CASSQDPNRGDTEAFF. The CDR3 DNA follows: TGCGCCAGCAGCCAAGATCCCAACAGGGGGGACACTGAAGCTTTCTTT.

The V gene is TRBV24-1, the J gene TRBJ2-3, with 7 bases fitting TRBD1. The CDR3 length is 16 residues. Germline V gene data show CDR1 as KGHDR and CDR2 as SFDVKD. The V and J ends lost 5 bases and 0 bases, in that order; junction bases with no gene match: 7. CDR3 nucleotides: TGTGCCACCAGTGCCCCTGGGACAGAGAGCACAGATACGCAGTATTTT. This codes for CATSAPGTESTDTQYF.

The gene calls are TRBV6-5 and TRBJ1-1; no definite D call. This CDR3 is 12 amino acids long. The germline V gene has CDR1 MNHEY and CDR2 SVGAGI. V dropped 6 bases and J dropped 2 bases, with 7 bases sitting between them. The CDR3 sequence: CASRKLNTEAFF. The DNA for the CDR3 is TGTGCCAGCAGGAAACTCAACACTGAAGCTTTCTTT.

The chain is built from TRBV15 and TRBJ2-6; TRBD2 is a possible D gene (5 bases). Germline CDR1 is LNHNV and CDR2 is YYDKDF (reference sequence). Trimming pared 0 bases from V and 0 bases from J, leaving 6 bases between. The CDR3 covers 16 residues. Here the CDR3 reads CATSRERDSGANVLTF. CDR3 sequence (DNA): TGTGCCACCAGCAGAGAACGGGACTCTGGGGCCAACGTCCTGACTTTC.

This clone has only one observation. This chain joins TRBV9 and TRBJ2-2, with a weak D call TRBD2 (5 bases). The germline CDR1 and CDR2 sequences are SGDLS and YYNGEE. The germline V and J ends were trimmed by 0 bases and 2 bases, with 11 bases remaining between them. The CDR3 is 16 residues long. Here the CDR3 reads CASSVGTGSNTGELFF. The CDR3 DNA reads TGTGCCAGCAGCGTAGGGACTGGATCAAACACCGGGGAGCTGTTTTTT.

This chain connects TRBV10-3 to TRBJ2-3; the D is unclear. Germline V gene data show CDR1 as ENHRY and CDR2 as SYGVKD. V lost 11 bases to trimming and J lost 2 bases, with 8 bases between them. This CDR3 comprises 11 residues. CDR3 sequence: CAVTDTDTQYF. The CDR3 DNA reads TGTGCCGTTACAGACACAGATACGCAGTATTTT.

The rearrangement links TRBV19 to TRBJ1-2; D uncertain. The CDR3 sequence is 14 residues long. Per germline, CDR1 LNHDA and CDR2 SQIVND (reference sequence). V was pared by 3 bases and J by 2 bases, with 10 bases between. The CDR3 region has the DNA TGTGCCAGTAGTATTCTATCACAGAACTATGGCTACACCTTC. This encodes CASSILSQNYGYTF.

This chain uses TRBV24-1 with TRBJ2-1, with D perhaps matching TRBD2 (5 bases). With 5 bases removed from V and 3 bases from J, the gap between germline ends came to 22 bases. The CDR3 covers 18 residues. Germline loops: CDR1 KGHDR, CDR2 SFDVKD. CDR3 bases: TGTGCCACCAGTGGTAATTCCCGCGGGCGGAACCGCTACAATGAGCAGTTCTTC. Amino acid sequence: CATSGNSRGRNRYNEQFF.

The chain has TRBV5-8 and TRBJ1-5; D possibly corresponds to TRBD1 (6 bases). The germline gives CDR1 SGHTS, CDR2 YDEGEE. The length of the CDR3 is 16 residues. Trimming took off 4 bases at V and 0 bases at J, with 14 bases between the two ends. The CDR3 bases are TGTGCCAGCAGCCATTACAGGGTCCATAGCAATCAGCCCCAGCATTTT. Residues: CASSHYRVHSNQPQHF.

This chain links TRBV11-1 with TRBJ1-1; 7 bases are shared with TRBD1. The germline V gene has CDR1 SGHAT and CDR2 FQDESV (reference sequence). The CDR3 covers 12 residues. Germline trimming cut 5 bases from V and 8 bases from J; bases unmatched to any gene: 5. The CDR3 DNA reads as TGTGCCAGCAGCCCCGACAGGGAAGAAGCTTTCTTT. Its protein product is CASSPDREEAFF.

V usage is TRBV28 and J usage is TRBJ2-3, with 11 nucleotides matching TRBD2. Germline CDR1 MDHEN, CDR2 SYDVKM. V lost 5 bases to trimming and J lost 3 bases; unmatched junction nucleotides: 4. This CDR3 has 15 residues. The CDR3 spells CASSRTSGLTDTQYF. The CDR3 region has the DNA TGTGCCAGCAGTCGGACTAGCGGGCTGACAGATACGCAGTATTTT.

This clone was found once. The V and J genes are TRBV28 and TRBJ2-7; D might be TRBD2 (6 bases). V shed 5 bases and J shed 4 bases, with 9 bases lying between them. Looked up from germline, CDR1 is MDHEN and CDR2 is SYDVKM. CDR3 length: 12 residues. The CDR3 bases are TGTGCCAGCAGTCTAGCGTCTTACGAGCAGTACTTC. It codes for CASSLASYEQYF.

As DNA, the CDR3 is TGCGCCAGCAGCTTTAGTCCCGGGGAAAGCTACACCTTC. Its translation: CASSFSPGESYTF. The gene calls are TRBV5-1 and TRBJ1-2, with D uncertain. Per germline, CDR1 SGHRS and CDR2 YFSETQ. CDR3 length equals 13 residues. V lost 2 bases to trimming and J lost 9 bases, with 14 bases between them. The variable domain in full, with the rest retrieved from reference TRBV5-1 and TRBJ1-2, is KAGVTQTPRYLIKTRGQQVTLSCSPISGHRSVSWYQQTPGQGLQFLFEYFSETQRNKGNFPGRFSGRQFSNSRSEMNVSTLELGDSALYLCASSFSPGESYTFGSGTRLTVV.

The chain links TRBV20-1 to TRBJ1-2, with D possibly being TRBD1 (6 bases). This CDR3 spans 18 amino acids. CDR1 is DFQATT and CDR2 is SNEGSKA in the germline V gene (reference sequence). V was trimmed by 3 bases and J by 3 bases, leaving 26 bases between them. CDR3 sequence reads: CSASSTDSLGRFHYGYTF. CDR3 bases: TGCAGTGCTAGTAGTACGGACAGCCTCGGCCGTTTTCACTATGGCTACACCTTC.

The chain joins TRBV7-2 to TRBJ2-7; TRBD2 aligns across 8 bases. The germline CDR1 and CDR2 sequences are SGHTA and FQGNSA. The CDR3 spans 14 residues. V was clipped by 5 bases and J by 5 bases; unmatched bases: 8. This CDR3 is CASSLGLGGDEQYF. CDR3 DNA: TGTGCCAGCAGCCTGGGACTAGGGGGGGACGAGCAGTACTTC.

V gene TRBV3-1 (or the pseudogene TRBV3-2) combines with J gene TRBJ2-1; 9 bases are a match to TRBD2. V trimming: 2 bases; J trimming: 1 base; junction bases outside the gene matches: 3. This CDR3 is 16 amino acids long. Germline V lookup: CDR1 LGHDT, CDR2 YNNKEL (reference sequence). The CDR3 reads CASSQSTSGSYNEQFF. DNA of the CDR3: TGTGCCAGCAGCCAATCGACTAGCGGATCCTACAATGAGCAGTTCTTC.

The J gene is TRBJ2-1, the V gene TRBV28, with TRBD1 matching 7 bases. CDR3 size: 14 residues. Germline lookup yields CDR1 MDHEN and CDR2 SYDVKM. Unmatched junction bases numbered 11, after V lost 6 bases and J lost 9 bases. Here the CDR3 reads CASSSDRERFEQFF. The CDR3 bases are TGTGCCAGCAGCTCCGACAGGGAAAGATTTGAGCAGTTCTTC.

The chain joins TRBV7-2 to TRBJ2-1; 13 positions agree with TRBD2. The CDR3 has 16 residues. With V trimmed by 3 bases and J by 6 bases, 5 bases remained unmatched. Germline V gene lookup returns CDR1 SGHTA and CDR2 FQGNSA. CDR3 in amino acids: CASSLWTSGSGNEQFF. The DNA for the CDR3 is TGTGCCAGCAGCTTGTGGACTAGCGGGAGTGGCAATGAGCAGTTCTTC.

The genes are TRBV10-2 and TRBJ2-2; 8 nucleotides agree with TRBD1. The V gene end was trimmed by 7 bases and the J gene end by 1 base; junction bases not matched to a gene: 2. The CDR3 is 14 amino acids. Germline CDR1 is WSHSY and CDR2 is SAAADI. The CDR3 sequence: CASTGQGNTGELFF. CDR3 DNA sequence: TGCGCCAGCACCGGACAGGGGAACACCGGGGAGCTGTTTTTT.

The chain links TRBV28 to TRBJ2-7, with a weak D call TRBD1 (6 bases). V was trimmed by 7 bases and J by 1 base, leaving 14 bases between them. Germline assignment: CDR1 MDHEN and CDR2 SYDVKM. CDR3 length equals 14 residues. The CDR3 protein is CASNLWGQSYEQYF. In nucleotides, the CDR3 is TGTGCCAGCAACCTTTGGGGGCAATCCTACGAGCAGTACTTC.

This chain uses TRBV6-1 with TRBJ1-6; 8 bases agree with TRBD1. Trimming cost V 1 base and J 9 bases; bases outside gene matches: 8. Germline V CDR1 and CDR2: MNHNS, SASEGT. The CDR3 loop spans 16 amino acids. Here the CDR3 DNA reads TGTGCCAGCAGTGAAGGCCAGGGGGCGACGGGTTCACCCCTCCACTTT. Residues: CASSEGQGATGSPLHF.

The genes are TRBV6-5 and TRBJ2-5; D unclear. V lost 7 bases, J lost 3 bases, and 12 bases lay in between. The CDR3 has 13 amino acids. Germline V lookup: CDR1 MNHEY, CDR2 SVGAGI. This chain's CDR3 is CASMKVLKETQYF. The CDR3 DNA follows: TGTGCCAGCATGAAGGTACTAAAAGAGACCCAGTACTTC.

The chain has TRBV6-5 and TRBJ1-5; the D is unclear. The germline CDR1 and CDR2 sequences are MNHEY and SVGAGI. This CDR3 region has 15 residues. Trimming removed 5 bases at V and 3 bases at J, with 14 bases between. The CDR3 DNA reads TGTGCCAGCAGTAGGGCCCGGGAATTCAATCAGCCCCAGCATTTT. It specifies CASSRAREFNQPQHF.

This chain links TRBV28 with TRBJ2-1, with 8 bases aligning to TRBD1. Germline-derived CDR1 and CDR2 are MDHEN and SYDVKM. This CDR3 is built from 14 residues. V shed 5 bases, J shed 7 bases, and the junction held 7 bases outside the gene matches. CDR3 residues: CASSQGQVGNEQFF. The DNA of the CDR3 is TGTGCCAGCAGTCAGGGACAGGTTGGAAATGAGCAGTTCTTC.

The CDR3 loop reads CASSPWGTGKDNEQFF. The CDR3 DNA sequence: TGTGCCAGCAGCCCTTGGGGGACAGGGAAAGACAATGAGCAGTTCTTC. The V and J genes are TRBV7-9 and TRBJ2-1; 9 nucleotides match TRBD1. This CDR3 is built from 16 residues. CDR1 is SEHNR, CDR2 FQNEAQ, per germline (reference sequence). The junction had 10 bases not matched to a gene; V was cut back by 5 bases and J by 5 bases.